Listed below are T cell receptor beta chains from one sample, sequenced in a study of T cell changes during pregnancy in multiple sclerosis. Some clones are missing from TCRdb's copy, which holds only in-frame ones; the method was immunoSEQ multiplex PCR. The sample yields 30,000 to 45,000 clones, around 90% seen once. The specimen comprised CD4+ T cells from peripheral blood mononuclear cells, sampled after pregnancy. These receptor sequences come from a female donor with multiple sclerosis, enrolled in a pregnancy study. The CDR3 runs from the conserved cysteine through the conserved F or W.

J: TRBJ2-1
V: TRBV7-2
length: 12
CDR3: CASSPGQLEQFF

J: TRBJ2-7
V: TRBV7-7
length: 14
CDR3: CASSLVGRSGEQYF

J: TRBJ2-7
V: TRBV2
length: 15
CDR3: CASTLTGLLPYEQYF

J: TRBJ2-7
V: TRBV7-9
length: 18
CDR3: CASSQLGQGILLRYEQYF

J: TRBJ2-1
V: TRBV19
length: 13
CDR3: CASSRGNYNEQFF

J: TRBJ1-2
V: TRBV14
length: 16
CDR3: CASSQDIGQGVYGYTF

J: TRBJ1-1
V: TRBV7-3
length: 14
CDR3: CASSSGQLNTEAFF

J: TRBJ2-3
V: TRBV9
length: 15
CDR3: CASTYQAGTTDTQYF

J: TRBJ2-7
V: TRBV6-5
length: 16
CDR3: CASSYSGQRDLYEQYF

J: TRBJ2-5
V: TRBV7-6
length: 15
CDR3: CASSTGTSGQETQYF

J: TRBJ1-2
V: TRBV29-1
length: 17
CDR3: CSVEDLFRPGDIYGYTF

J: TRBJ2-2
V: TRBV5-1
length: 15
CDR3: CASSPGQGSTGELFF

J: TRBJ1-4
V: TRBV5-1
length: 14
CDR3: CASSFSGHNEKLFF

J: TRBJ2-4
V: TRBV6-1
length: 15
CDR3: CASSPQGASKNIQYF

J: TRBJ2-7
V: TRBV11-2
length: 15
CDR3: CASSLAGTPEGEQYF

J: TRBJ2-5
V: TRBV18
length: 15
CDR3: CASSPGGSPLETQYF

J: TRBJ1-4
V: TRBV30
length: 13
CDR3: CAWSGGTNEKLFF

J: TRBJ2-2
V: TRBV10-3
length: 16
CDR3: CAISEGAGRPPGELFF

J: TRBJ2-7
V: TRBV5-1
length: 13
CDR3: CASSLTGAYEQYF

J: TRBJ1-1
V: TRBV28
length: 13
CDR3: CASKRSGPTEAFF

J: TRBJ1-2
V: TRBV5-1
length: 14
CDR3: CASSLGQEIYGYTF

J: TRBJ1-4
V: TRBV10-3
length: 15
CDR3: CAISSSGGGQEKLFF

J: TRBJ1-2
V: TRBV6-5
length: 15
CDR3: CASGMGTTGFGGYTF

J: TRBJ1-2
V: TRBV7-9
length: 14
CDR3: CASSSTRGHYGYTF

J: TRBJ1-1
V: TRBV10-1
length: 14
CDR3: CASSPRELNTEAFF

J: TRBJ2-3
V: TRBV7-3
length: 16
CDR3: CASSLNAGALTDTQYF

J: TRBJ2-5
V: TRBV29-1
length: 10
CDR3: CSAFQETQYF

J: TRBJ2-7
V: TRBV7-8
length: 12
CDR3: CASSSDRGKVYF

J: TRBJ2-3
V: TRBV6-1
length: 16
CDR3: CASSDAGWPAGDTQYF

J: TRBJ2-7
V: TRBV9
length: 16
CDR3: CASSARDSSLTYEQYF

J: TRBJ1-1
V: TRBV6-4
length: 19
CDR3: CASSDSKRTGANMNTEAFF

J: TRBJ2-5
V: TRBV28
length: 16
CDR3: CASSSLRAPGGETQYF

J: TRBJ1-3
V: TRBV9
length: 13
CDR3: CASSPYSGNTIYF

J: TRBJ2-7
V: TRBV30
length: 15
CDR3: CAWRPSGPQSYEQYF

J: TRBJ2-5
V: TRBV2
length: 20
CDR3: CASSPPATSGGAWVVETQYF

J: TRBJ1-3
V: TRBV7-2
length: 16
CDR3: CASSLGADPSGNTIYF

J: TRBJ2-7
V: TRBV15
length: 13
CDR3: CATSSGPGDEQYF

J: TRBJ1-1
V: TRBV27
length: 16
CDR3: CASSSHLGGGDTEAFF

J: TRBJ2-2
V: TRBV4-2
length: 16
CDR3: CASSRLGGAGSGELFF

J: TRBJ2-7
V: TRBV5-4
length: 14
CDR3: CASSLEVGLYEQYF

J: TRBJ2-1
V: TRBV29-1
length: 12
CDR3: CSVMDRLNEQFF

J: TRBJ2-5
V: TRBV28
length: 13
CDR3: CASSFRLVDAVYF

J: TRBJ2-5
V: TRBV5-8
length: 17
CDR3: CASSLNPGTSAQETQYF

J: TRBJ2-4
V: TRBV7-8
length: 21
CDR3: CASSLRGHRLAGALAKNIQYF